The source of this T cell receptor beta chain is a study of vaccination effects on CD4 cells after COVID-19 (dated 2022 in TCRdb). Regarding the research as a whole: Two doses of either the BNT162b2 or the mRNA-1273 mRNA SARS-CoV-2 vaccine were administered to participants. The study compared SARS-CoV-2 spike-specific CD4+ TCR repertoires before and after mRNA vaccination in COVID-19 convalescent patients and infection-naive vaccine recipients. The full study included ten to eleven COVID-19 convalescent patients and a few SARS-CoV-2-naive healthy vaccine recipients. Cultures from other donors in the study were sequenced with the Oncomine TCR Beta short-read assay on an Illumina iSeq 100. Results the study describes overall, beyond this receptor: Only a small number of convalescent patients were included, and no early post-infection timepoints were available, which limited the study. Among healthy vaccine recipients, nearly all vaccine-induced clones were SARS-CoV-2 mono-reactive, and just 1 of 255 was cross-reactive with common cold coronaviruses. Marked clonal contraction was observed in both infection-induced and vaccine-induced clones at late post-vaccination timepoints, consistent with waning T cell responses.

As to this clone: Its target antigen remains unknown. Per-base quality was not reported, and no clone a single base away is much larger than it.

To identify antigen-specific CD4+ T cell clonotypes by their expansion, the ViraFEST assay first stimulated PBMC with viral peptide pools and then applied TCR sequencing. After more than nine days of culture, CD4+ T cells were isolated with the EasySep CD4+ T cell isolation kit. Healthy vaccine recipients had no prior SARS-CoV-2 infection, confirmed by negative nucleocapsid antibodies before and after vaccination. Each well held 1.5 million to 2 million PBMC cultured in IMDM containing about 5.4% human AB serum, roughly 10 IU/ml IL-2 and gentamicin, along with 8 to 10 ug/ml peptides. On days 3 and 7, half of the culture medium was replaced with fresh IL-2-containing medium. Unless otherwise noted, each peptide stimulation condition was cultured in triplicate wells. Using Ficoll-Paque Plus gradient centrifugation, PBMC were separated from whole blood and then either used fresh or cryopreserved at -140C. The spike proteins of SARS-CoV-2 and of the common cold coronaviruses HCoV-NL63, HCoV-OC43 and HCoV-229E were spanned by overlapping peptide pools. The QIAamp micro DNA kit was used to extract genomic DNA from the cultured CD4+ T cells.

The library was made by the immunoSEQ multiplex PCR assay. DNA from the cultured, isolated CD4+ T cells was subjected to TCR beta CDR3 sequencing. Turning to the authors' computational methods: The analysis removed non-productive TCR sequences, trimmed reads to the CDR3 region, and retained only CDR3s that were 7 or more amino acids long. The MANAFEST web app was used to pick out antigen-specific clonotypes by comparing their expansion in peptide wells with that in reference cultures. For clones to be considered positive, expansion at FDR<0.05 versus reference and all other wells, an odds ratio above 5, and a frequency above 0.1% in two replicate wells were required. A clonotype was called cross-reactive if it was significantly expanded both in SARS-CoV-2 spike wells and in at least one common cold coronavirus spike condition. Levenshtein distance calculated with the stringdist R package was used to assess CDR3 similarity, and unrooted trees were constructed with ape in R 3.6.1. TCRdb took over this immuneACCESS table, retaining in-frame rearrangements with V and J assigned. Such tables are incomplete; in checked studies, under half of the missing clones stem from an unresolved V gene, and the remainder is unexplained. V and J calls and clone size are as listed in that table; D and trimming were resolved from the DNA. Present in this sample are about 79,000 clones, around four fifths of which were seen just once. Jointly, the top ten make up approximately 1.9% of the sample.

V has 6 bases trimmed and J has 4 bases trimmed; junction bases matching no gene number 7. CDR3 length: 14 amino acids, cysteine to phenylalanine. Only the CDR3 DNA is retained, 42 bases long and in frame from the first base. CDR1 and CDR2 were assigned from the germline V gene as SNHLY and FYNNEI. This receptor was taken from a human donor who received a COVID-19 vaccine. The chain uses TRBV2 and TRBJ1-1, and TRBD1 aligns with 8 junction nucleotides. The sample consisted of CD4+ T cells from PBMCs cultured with HCoV-229E spike peptides, taken before COVID-19 vaccination. The cell subset or site label on this specimen signifies: HCoV-229E spike overlapping peptide pool stimulation. The sequenced DNA is TGTGCCAGCAGGACGACAGGGGTGGCCACTGAAGCTTTCTTT. It translates to CASRTTGVATEAFF.